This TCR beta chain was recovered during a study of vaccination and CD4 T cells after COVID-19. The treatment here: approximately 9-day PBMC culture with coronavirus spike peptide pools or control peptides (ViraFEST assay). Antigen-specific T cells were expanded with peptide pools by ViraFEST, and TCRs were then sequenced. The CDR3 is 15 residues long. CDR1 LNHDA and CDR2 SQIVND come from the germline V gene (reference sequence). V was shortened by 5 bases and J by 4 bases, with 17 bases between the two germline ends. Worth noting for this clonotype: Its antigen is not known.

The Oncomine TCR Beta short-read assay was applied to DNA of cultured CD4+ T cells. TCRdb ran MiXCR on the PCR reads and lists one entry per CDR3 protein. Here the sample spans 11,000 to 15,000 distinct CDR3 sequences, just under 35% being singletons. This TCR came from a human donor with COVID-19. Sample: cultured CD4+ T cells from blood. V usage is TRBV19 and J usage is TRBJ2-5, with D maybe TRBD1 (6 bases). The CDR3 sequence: CASSSDSIRGETQYF. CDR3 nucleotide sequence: TGTGCCAGTAGTTCGGACAGCATAAGAGGAGAGACCCAGTACTTC.